This TCR beta chain originates from a study of control samples from healthy donors and cancer patients. The length of the CDR3 is 19 residues. Per the germline V gene, CDR1 is MGHRA and CDR2 is YSYEKL. Deletions cut 3 bases from V and 2 bases from J, with 23 bases between. Here immunoSEQ multiplex PCR was the method, and the copy in TCRdb shows in-frame clones only, minus some. The table lists about 140,000 clones, less than 95% of them singletons. The material sequenced was blood. The chain has TRBV4-1 and TRBJ1-3, with D unresolved. The origin of this receptor is a man aged 18 to 29 in good health. The CDR3 spells CASSHPPIRGVLTGNTIYF. In nucleotides, the CDR3 is TGCGCCAGCAGCCACCCGCCTATCCGGGGAGTCCTTACTGGAAACACCATATATTTT.